Listed below are T cell receptor beta chains from one sample, sequenced in a study of cytomegalovirus exposure and HLA in healthy donors. Some clones are missing from TCRdb's copy, which holds only in-frame ones; the method was immunoSEQ multiplex PCR. Here the sample spans fewer than 95,000 clones, around three quarters being singletons. Sequences were obtained from PBMCs. Every receptor here comes from a man aged 40-55 years in good health and CMV-seronegative. The CDR3 runs from the conserved cysteine through the conserved F or W. A D gene is named only where the DNA matches it firmly. Only some rows state a clone size, as once, few, many or a class for expanded clones.

d_call	j_call	v_call	clone_size	cdr3_nt	cdr3_aa
NA	TRBJ2-2	TRBV7-8	NA	TGTGCCAGCAATTGGGGCGGATCGAACACCGGGGAGCTGTTTTTT	CASNWGGSNTGELFF
TRBD2	TRBJ2-7	TRBV28	NA	TGTGCCAGCAGTTTCCGGGGGGGCCTGGCCTCCTACGAGCAGTACTTC	CASSFRGGLASYEQYF
NA	TRBJ2-7	TRBV19	NA	TGTGCCAGTAATATTCCCGGACACAGCTACGAGCAGTACTTC	CASNIPGHSYEQYF
NA	TRBJ1-2	TRBV5-1	NA	TGCGCCAGCAGCCTACTGGATACCCATAATGGCCAGGGTGGTAGTGGCTACGCCTTC	CASSLLDTHNGQGGSGYAF
NA	TRBJ1-1	TRBV11-1	NA	TGTGCCAGTCGGGACATATTGGACACTGAAGCTTTCTTT	CASRDILDTEAFF
NA	TRBJ2-3	TRBV14	NA	TGTGCCAGCAGCCAAGGGTATGGACAGATCACGGGTACGCAGTATTTT	CASSQGYGQITGTQYF
TRBD1	TRBJ2-3	TRBV6-5	NA	TGTGCCAGCAGTTTGGACAGGGTGGTGAGGTCGGATACGCAGTATTTT	CASSLDRVVRSDTQYF
TRBD1	TRBJ2-7	TRBV5-6	NA	TGTGCCAGCAGCGGCGGACAGGGGGCTATCTACGAGCAGTACTTC	CASSGGQGAIYEQYF
TRBD1	TRBJ2-7	TRBV5-1	NA	TGCGCCAGCGCACAGGGGGCCTCCTACGAGCAGTACTTC	CASAQGASYEQYF
NA	TRBJ1-2	TRBV11-2	once	TGTGCCAGCGGCCAACAGCAGGGGCTCTATGGCTACACCTTC	CASGQQQGLYGYTF
TRBD1	TRBJ1-3	TRBV30	NA	TGTGCCTGGAGCCCAGGGGGATTCTCTGGAAACACCATATATTTT	CAWSPGGFSGNTIYF
TRBD1	TRBJ2-3	TRBV30	NA	TGTGCCTGGGGGGATCGGACAGGGGGAGTAGCAGATACGCAGTATTTT	CAWGDRTGGVADTQYF
TRBD1	TRBJ2-5	TRBV11-2	NA	TGTGCCAGCGGCCCTCGGGACAGGGGACATCAAATTGGGACCCAGTACTTC	CASGPRDRGHQIGTQYF
NA	TRBJ2-7	TRBV5-6	NA	TGTGCCAGCACCCGGACAGAGATTCCCTACGAGCAGTACTTC	CASTRTEIPYEQYF
TRBD1	TRBJ2-3	TRBV29-1	NA	TGCAGCGAAGGCGACAGGGGCACAGATACGCAGTATTTT	CSEGDRGTDTQYF
TRBD1	TRBJ1-5	TRBV28	NA	TGTGCCAGCACATGGGGGACAGATCAGCCCCAGCATTTT	CASTWGTDQPQHF
NA	TRBJ1-2	TRBV7-8	NA	TGTGCCAGCAGCTTACGTTCTAGCTACTATGGCTACACCTTC	CASSLRSSYYGYTF
NA	TRBJ2-6	TRBV5-1	few	TGCGCCAGCAGTTTTAGGGGCTCTGGGGCCAACGTCCTGACTTTC	CASSFRGSGANVLTF
NA	TRBJ2-5	TRBV4-2	NA	TGTGCCAGCAGCCAAGTAGGAGGGACGGAGACCCAGTACTTC	CASSQVGGTETQYF
NA	TRBJ1-4	TRBV7-8	few	TGTGCCAGCAGCAGATCGACCGGGCGGGGTGAAAAACTGTTTTTT	CASSRSTGRGEKLFF
TRBD2	TRBJ2-5	TRBV5-1	NA	TGCGCCAGCAGCCGGACTAGCGGTCCAGAGACCCAGTACTTC	CASSRTSGPETQYF
TRBD1	TRBJ2-2	TRBV5-5	NA	TGTGCCAGCAGCTTCGGACAGGTAGTCCCCGGGGAGCTGTTTTTT	CASSFGQVVPGELFF
NA	TRBJ1-1	TRBV5-1	few	TGCGCCAGCAGCTTAGGGGACATGTTAGGTGAAGCTTTCTTT	CASSLGDMLGEAFF